This paragraph covers one TCR beta chain sequence. The data belong to a study of blood T cell repertoires in COVID-19. As for the study in general: Donors in the United States, Italy and Spain gave samples during acute or convalescent COVID-19. Sources were T cells, B-cell-depleted T cells, or PBMCs; the material itself was cDNA or gDNA.

The authors' processing: The authors estimated nucleated cell counts from reference gene primer amplification. Profiled with immunoSEQ multiplex PCR; TCRdb holds only in-frame clones, not every one. That table is the source of V, J and clone size, and D and trimming were worked out from the DNA. The table has almost 250,000 clones, approximately 86% seen once. This sequence was found in a woman aged 60-75 years who had recovered from COVID-19. The material sequenced was peripheral blood.

The CDR3 region is CATSLRSGGSDTQYF. Here the CDR3 DNA reads TGTGCCACCAGTCTCCGGAGCGGGGGATCAGATACGCAGTATTTT. This chain links TRBV24-1 with TRBJ2-3, with TRBD2 matching over 8 bases. The CDR3 has 15 residues. Germline CDR1 KGHDR, CDR2 SFDVKD. After removal of 6 bases from V and 4 bases from J, the junction contained 8 bases not matched to a gene.